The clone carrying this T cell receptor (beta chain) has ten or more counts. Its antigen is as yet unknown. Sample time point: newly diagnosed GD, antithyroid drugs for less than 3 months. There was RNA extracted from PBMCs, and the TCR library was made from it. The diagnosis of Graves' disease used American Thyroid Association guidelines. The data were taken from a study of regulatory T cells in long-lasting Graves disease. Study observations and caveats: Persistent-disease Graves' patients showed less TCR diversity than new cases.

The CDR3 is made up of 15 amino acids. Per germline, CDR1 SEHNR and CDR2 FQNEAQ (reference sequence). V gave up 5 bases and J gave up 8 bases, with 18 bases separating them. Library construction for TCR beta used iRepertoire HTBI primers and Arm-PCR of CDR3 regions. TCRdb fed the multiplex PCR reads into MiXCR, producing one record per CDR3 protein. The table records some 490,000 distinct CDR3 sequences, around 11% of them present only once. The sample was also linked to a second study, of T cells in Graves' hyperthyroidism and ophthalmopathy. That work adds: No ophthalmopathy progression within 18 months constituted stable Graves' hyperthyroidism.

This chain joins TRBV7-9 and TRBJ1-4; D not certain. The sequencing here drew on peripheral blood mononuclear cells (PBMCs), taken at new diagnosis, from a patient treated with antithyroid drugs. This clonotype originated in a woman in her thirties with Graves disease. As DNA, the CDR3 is TGTGCCAGCAGCCTAGACGGGCCCCCTCGGGAAAAACTGTTTTTT. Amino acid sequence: CASSLDGPPREKLFF.